One sample yielded the 29 T cell receptor beta chains listed below, sequenced in a study of cytomegalovirus exposure and HLA in healthy donors. PCR was performed using 60 Vbeta and 13 Jbeta primers. TCRdb's copy holds only in-frame clones and misses some; the assay was immunoSEQ multiplex PCR. In the table there are about 160,000 clones, 84% of which are singletons. The sample consisted of PBMCs. These TCRs come from a man between 50 and 59 years old in good health and CMV-seropositive.

The chain combines TRBV5-1 with TRBJ1-2; tentatively, D is TRBD1 (5 bases). This CDR3 has 13 amino acids. CDR1 is SGHRS, CDR2 YFSETQ, per germline. The V end was cut by 5 bases, the J end by 1 base, with 9 bases between. CDR3 in amino acids: CASSFDSNYGYTF. The CDR3 DNA follows: TGCGCCAGCAGTTTCGACAGTAACTATGGCTACACCTTC. Filled out from reference TRBV5-1 and TRBJ1-2, the complete variable domain reads KAGVTQTPRYLIKTRGQQVTLSCSPISGHRSVSWYQQTPGQGLQFLFEYFSETQRNKGNFPGRFSGRQFSNSRSEMNVSTLELGDSALYLCASSFDSNYGYTFGSGTRLTVV.

V usage is TRBV5-1 and J usage is TRBJ1-4, with TRBD1 matching over 9 bases. Germline V gives CDR1 SGHRS, CDR2 YFSETQ. CDR3 length: 14 amino acids. V lost 4 bases and J lost 5; bases outside the gene matches: 3. For the CDR3, the DNA is TGCGCCAGCAGCGCGGGACAGGGAAATGAAAAACTGTTTTTT. It yields the protein CASSAGQGNEKLFF.

The V call is TRBV10-3, the J call TRBJ2-7, with 10 bases matching TRBD1. The CDR3 extends over 14 amino acids. V was pared by 3 bases and J by 2 bases, with 1 base of the junction left unmatched. Germline V CDR1 and CDR2: ENHRY, SYGVKD. The CDR3 nucleotides are TGTGCCATCAGTGACGGGACAGGGGCCTACGAGCAGTACTTC. Translated, it gives CAISDGTGAYEQYF.

The J gene is TRBJ1-1, the V gene TRBV19; D possibly corresponds to TRBD1 (6 bases). Trimming removed 4 bases from V and 0 bases from J, with 9 bases in between. This CDR3 comprises 14 residues. Germline loops: CDR1 LNHDA, CDR2 SQIVND (reference sequence). Written as DNA, the CDR3 is TGTGCCAGTAGTACCTGGGGGCTGAACACTGAAGCTTTCTTT. Its translation: CASSTWGLNTEAFF.

V usage is TRBV11-2 and J usage is TRBJ1-2, with D maybe TRBD1 (5 bases). This CDR3 is built from 13 residues. Germline V CDR1 and CDR2: SGHAT, FQNNGV. V was shortened by 5 bases and J by 4 bases, with 11 bases between the two germline ends. The CDR3 sequence is CASSTADSYGYTF. The CDR3 DNA reads as TGTGCCAGCAGCACGGCCGACAGCTATGGCTACACCTTC. Combining the CDR3 with reference TRBV11-2 and TRBJ1-2 gives the whole variable domain EAGVAQSPRYKIIEKRQSVAFWCNPISGHATLYWYQQILGQGPKLLIQFQNNGVVDDSQLPKDRFSAERLKGVDSTLKIQPAKLEDSAVYLCASSTADSYGYTFGSGTRLTVV.

In its sample, this clone was seen once. This chain connects TRBV7-9 to TRBJ1-1; perhaps TRBD1 as D (6 bases). The V end lost 2 bases, the J end lost 0 bases, and 13 bases lay between the germline ends. The germline CDR1 and CDR2 sequences are SEHNR and FQNEAQ (reference sequence). CDR3 length: 16 amino acids. The CDR3 nucleotides read TGTGCCAGCAGCTTACCGGCAGGGGCCATGAACACTGAAGCTTTCTTT. This codes for CASSLPAGAMNTEAFF.

V usage is TRBV12-5 and J usage is TRBJ2-1; the match to TRBD2 covers 7 bases. Germline-derived CDR1 and CDR2 are LGHNT and FRNRAP. Trimming at V came to 2 bases and at J to 2 bases, leaving 3 bases not matched to a gene. This CDR3 has 15 residues. The CDR3 nucleotides read TGTGCTAGTGGTTTGTCCCGGGGGGCCTACAATGAGCAGTTCTTC. Translation gives CASGLSRGAYNEQFF.

In this sample, this clone turned up a few times. The chain is built from TRBV19 and TRBJ2-3, with D unresolved. V shed 4 bases and J shed 0 bases, with 5 bases lying between them. The germline V gene encodes CDR1 LNHDA and CDR2 SQIVND (reference sequence). The CDR3 extends over 13 amino acids. The CDR3 sequence is CASSTVSTDTQYF. CDR3 DNA: TGTGCCAGTAGTACGGTTAGCACAGATACGCAGTATTTT.

The genes are TRBV10-2 and TRBJ2-7; D unclear. This CDR3 has 13 residues. The germline V and J ends were trimmed by 2 bases and 13 bases, with 18 bases remaining between them. The germline CDR1 and CDR2 sequences are WSHSY and SAAADI. CDR3 in amino acids: CASSEHEATWKYF. For the CDR3, the DNA is TGCGCCAGCAGTGAGCATGAAGCGACTTGGAAATACTTC.

Notes on this clone: The junction does not match germline at one end; this may be a read error. This chain uses TRBV2 with TRBJ1-2; 9 nucleotides agree with TRBD1. Germline CDR1 reads SNHLY; CDR2 reads FYNNEI. There are 15 residues in the CDR3. CDR3 residues: CASSALTGGGYGCTF. CDR3 bases: TGTGCCAGCAGTGCCCTGACAGGGGGGGGCTATGGCTGCACCTTC.

The rearrangement uses TRBV6-1 and TRBJ2-7; D gene uncertain. The germline gives CDR1 MNHNS, CDR2 SASEGT. The CDR3 extends over 13 amino acids. The V and J ends lost 3 bases and 6 bases respectively, with 12 bases between them. In DNA, the CDR3 is TGTGCCAGCAGTGACCTAAGACTCTCCGAGCAGTACGTC. Its translation is CASSDLRLSEQYV.

V is TRBV18 and J is TRBJ2-1; 10 nucleotides match TRBD1. After removal of 1 base from V and 2 bases from J, the junction contained 2 bases not matched to a gene. CDR3 length: 16 residues. Germline-derived CDR1 and CDR2 are KGHSH and LQKENI. DNA of the CDR3: TGTGCCAGCTCACCACAGGGACAGGGGACCTACAATGAGCAGTTCTTC. It specifies CASSPQGQGTYNEQFF. Full variable domain (rest looked up from reference TRBV18 and TRBJ2-1): NAGVMQNPRHLVRRRGQEARLRCSPMKGHSHVYWYRQLPEEGLKFMVYLQKENIIDESGMPKERFSAEFPKEGPSILRIQQVVRGDSAAYFCASSPQGQGTYNEQFFGPGTRLTVL.

The V and J genes are TRBV19 and TRBJ2-1, with 10 bases lining up with TRBD1. Losses at the gene ends were 6 bases for V and 8 bases for J; bases not matched to a gene: 10. The length of the CDR3 is 15 residues. The germline V gene has CDR1 LNHDA and CDR2 SQIVND (reference sequence). CDR3 protein: CASRPYSGTGDEQFF. The CDR3 nucleotides are TGTGCCAGTAGACCCTATTCCGGGACAGGGGATGAGCAGTTCTTC.

The chain combines TRBV7-8 with TRBJ1-3; D not resolved. The CDR3 has 17 residues. Germline CDR1 SGHVS, CDR2 FQNEAQ. V dropped 0 bases and J dropped 0 bases, with 12 bases sitting between them. CDR3 sequence: CASSLARHLISGNTIYF. As DNA, the CDR3 is TGTGCCAGCAGCTTAGCGCGACACCTAATCTCTGGAAACACCATATATTTT. Full variable domain (missing parts from reference TRBV7-8 and TRBJ1-3): GAGVSQSPRYKVAKRGQDVALRCDPISGHVSLFWYQQALGQGPEFLTYFQNEAQLDKSGLPSDRFFAERPEGSVSTLKIQRTQQEDSAVYLCASSLARHLISGNTIYFGEGSWLTVV.

This clone was counted a single time. The chain combines TRBV5-4 with TRBJ1-1, with 7 bases fitting TRBD1. Unmatched junction bases numbered 9, after V lost 4 bases and J lost 6 bases. The CDR3 covers 14 residues. Looked up from germline, CDR1 is SGHNT and CDR2 is YYREEE (reference sequence). DNA of the CDR3: TGTGCCAGCAGCAAGGACAGGAACATCGCTGAAGCTTTCTTT. Its protein product is CASSKDRNIAEAFF.

V usage is TRBV25-1 and J usage is TRBJ2-1; 13 bases line up with TRBD2. The CDR3 extends over 16 amino acids. V dropped 3 bases and J dropped 7; count of bases not matched to a gene: 6. In germline, CDR1 is MGHDK, CDR2 SYGVNS. The CDR3 sequence is CASSDRGTSGKNEQFF. CDR3 in DNA: TGTGCCAGCAGTGACAGGGGGACTAGCGGGAAGAATGAGCAGTTCTTC.

This clone was observed a handful of times. V and J are TRBV29-1 and TRBJ1-1; the D gene is possibly TRBD1 (6 bases). From germline, CDR1 is SQVTM and CDR2 ANQGSEA. The CDR3 loop spans 12 amino acids. The V and J ends lost 6 bases and 4 bases respectively, with 12 bases between them. This chain's CDR3 is CSVIAGATEAFF. In DNA form, the CDR3 reads TGCAGCGTGATCGCAGGGGCCACTGAAGCTTTCTTT.

The chain has TRBV18 and TRBJ2-1; 15 positions agree with TRBD2. J lost 6 bases, V lost 4 bases, and 7 bases had no gene match. Germline V lookup: CDR1 KGHSH, CDR2 LQKENI. The CDR3 has 17 amino acids. The CDR3 bases are TGTGCCAGCTCACTTCGGACTAGCGGGAGGGTGTCCAATGAGCAGTTCTTC. Translation: CASSLRTSGRVSNEQFF.

This sequence joins TRBV29-1 and TRBJ2-5, with a weak D call TRBD2 (5 bases). Trimming stripped 4 bases from V and 4 bases from J, with 13 bases between. Germline CDR1 is SQVTM and CDR2 is ANQGSEA. The CDR3 length is 13 residues. The CDR3, as DNA: TGCAGCGTTGTCCCGGGGTGGGGAGAGACCCAGTACTTC. Translated, it gives CSVVPGWGETQYF.

This sequence joins TRBV4-1 and TRBJ2-3; a weak D match, TRBD2 (5 bases). This CDR3 is built from 15 residues. Trimming left V 1 base short and J 1 base short, with 9 bases between. Germline V gives CDR1 MGHRA, CDR2 YSYEKL. The CDR3 region is CASSQVEAGTDTQYF. DNA for the CDR3: TGCGCCAGCAGCCAAGTAGAAGCGGGCACAGATACGCAGTATTTT.

This clone was found once. The J gene is TRBJ2-2, the V gene TRBV7-2; no clear D gene. The CDR3 is 11 residues long. Germline CDR1 reads SGHTA; CDR2 reads FQGNSA. V lost 3 bases to trimming and J lost 9 bases, with 5 bases between them. The CDR3 sequence: CASSFSWELFF. The CDR3, as DNA: TGTGCCAGCAGCTTTTCCTGGGAGCTGTTTTTT.

This rearrangement joins TRBV5-1 to TRBJ1-3; D unresolved. In germline, CDR1 is SGHRS, CDR2 YFSETQ. The CDR3 totals 16 residues. The V gene lost 2 bases and the J gene lost 0 bases, with 12 bases spanning the gap. The CDR3 nucleotides read TGCGCCAGCAGCTTATCGGAGCGCGCCTCTGGAAACACCATATATTTT. The encoded protein is CASSLSERASGNTIYF.

The chain uses TRBV5-1 and TRBJ2-7, with 9 positions matching TRBD1. J gave up 5 bases and V 3 bases, and 6 bases lay outside the gene matches. Germline values: CDR1 SGHRS, CDR2 YFSETQ. The CDR3 covers 14 residues. The CDR3 protein is CASSWGQGRDEQYF. CDR3 DNA: TGCGCCAGCAGCTGGGGACAGGGTAGAGACGAGCAGTACTTC.

This rearrangement joins TRBV15 to TRBJ2-5, with D maybe TRBD2 (6 bases). The germline V and J ends were trimmed by 6 bases and 2 bases, with 13 bases remaining between them. From germline, CDR1 is LNHNV and CDR2 YYDKDF (reference sequence). CDR3 length: 14 residues. The CDR3 DNA reads TGTGCCACCAGAAACCACGGGACTCAAGAGACCCAGTACTTC. This translates into CATRNHGTQETQYF.

This chain links TRBV7-2 with TRBJ2-7, with a possible D match to TRBD1 (6 bases). This CDR3 is built from 13 residues. Germline lookup yields CDR1 SGHTA and CDR2 FQGNSA. Trimming removed 5 bases from V and 6 bases from J, with 14 bases in between. CDR3 residues: CASSPRGGGEQYV. DNA of the CDR3: TGTGCCAGCAGCCCCCGTGGGGGCGGCGAGCAGTACGTC.

The chain joins TRBV7-3 to TRBJ2-5; 8 bases are shared with TRBD1. This CDR3 contains 13 residues. Germline CDR1 and CDR2: SGHTA and FQGTGA. V lost 5 bases to trimming and J lost 5 bases; unmatched junction nucleotides: 4. CDR3 amino acids: CASSVRGPETQYF. The CDR3, as DNA: TGTGCCAGCAGCGTCAGGGGGCCTGAGACCCAGTACTTC. The variable domain in full, with the rest retrieved from reference TRBV7-3 and TRBJ2-5, is GAGVSQTPSNKVTEKGKYVELRCDPISGHTALYWYRQSLGQGPEFLIYFQGTGAADDSGLPNDRFFAVRPEGSVSTLKIQRTERGDSAVYLCASSVRGPETQYFGPGTRLLVL.

The chain links TRBV2 to TRBJ2-5; 7 bases fit TRBD1. The trim removed 5 bases at V and 2 bases at J, leaving 17 bases unmatched. The CDR3 runs to 18 residues. Germline V gives CDR1 SNHLY, CDR2 FYNNEI. CDR3 amino acids: CASSSGQAVGPLQETQYF. CDR3 sequence (DNA): TGTGCCAGCAGTTCAGGACAGGCCGTGGGGCCATTACAAGAGACCCAGTACTTC. Based on the CDR3 plus reference TRBV2 and TRBJ2-5, the full variable domain is EPEVTQTPSHQVTQMGQEVILRCVPISNHLYFYWYRQILGQKVEFLVSFYNNEISEKSEIFDDQFSVERPDGSNFTLKIRSTKLEDSAMYFCASSSGQAVGPLQETQYFGPGTRLLVL.

J is TRBJ2-2 and V is TRBV19; D is ambiguous. The germline CDR1 and CDR2 sequences are LNHDA and SQIVND (reference sequence). This CDR3 is 13 amino acids long. Trimming left V 3 bases short and J 2 bases short, with 4 bases between. CDR3 in amino acids: CASSIYNTGELFF. DNA for the CDR3: TGTGCCAGTAGTATCTATAACACCGGGGAGCTGTTTTTT. Full variable domain (remainder filled in from reference TRBV19 and TRBJ2-2): DGGITQSPKYLFRKEGQNVTLSCEQNLNHDAMYWYRQDPGQGLRLIYYSQIVNDFQKGDIAEGYSVSREKKESFPLTVTSAQKNPTAFYLCASSIYNTGELFFGEGSRLTVL.

The chain couples TRBV5-4 to TRBJ2-3; 9 bases agree with TRBD2. Trimming removed 2 bases from V and 7 bases from J; junction bases left unmatched: 8. The CDR3 extends over 15 amino acids. The germline V gene has CDR1 SGHNT and CDR2 YYREEE (reference sequence). The CDR3 loop is CASSFLAGGPNTQYF. In nucleotides, the CDR3 is TGTGCCAGCAGCTTTTTGGCGGGAGGGCCTAATACGCAGTATTTT.